Below are 8 T cell receptor beta chains sequenced from a single sample in a study of control samples from healthy donors and cancer patients. Using immunoSEQ multiplex PCR, the repertoire was profiled, and TCRdb retains in-frame clones only, with some absent. The profile shows fewer than 100,000 clones, 82% of them singletons. The source material was blood. The receptor source for this set is a woman in her fifties or sixties in good health.

The J gene is TRBJ2-7, the V gene TRBV28, with D possibly TRBD2 on 6 matching bases. V shed 8 bases and J shed 5 bases, with 22 bases lying between them. This CDR3 has 15 residues. Germline values: CDR1 MDHEN, CDR2 SYDVKM. CDR3: CASQGDRRRGNEQYF. The DNA for the CDR3 is TGTGCCAGCCAAGGGGATAGGAGGAGGGGCAACGAGCAGTACTTC.

The chain joins TRBV5-4 to TRBJ1-1, with 9 positions matching TRBD1. The CDR3 length is 13 residues. V was pared by 3 bases and J by 5 bases, with 2 bases of the junction left unmatched. Germline-derived CDR1 and CDR2 are SGHNT and YYREEE (reference sequence). The CDR3 loop is CASSWDRVTEAFF. DNA of the CDR3: TGTGCCAGCAGCTGGGACAGGGTGACTGAAGCTTTCTTT.

The chain has TRBV3-1 (or the pseudogene TRBV3-2) and TRBJ2-3; 11 bases match TRBD2. The V gene end was trimmed by 3 bases and the J gene end by 5 bases; junction bases not matched to a gene: 4. The CDR3 has 15 amino acids. CDR1 is LGHDT, CDR2 YNNKEL, per germline (reference sequence). The CDR3 loop is CASSQSTSGRDTQYF. The CDR3 nucleotides read TGTGCCAGCAGCCAGTCAACTAGCGGGAGAGATACGCAGTATTTT.

The rearrangement links TRBV7-9 to TRBJ1-4; TRBD1 matches at 8 bases. CDR3 length: 17 residues. The germline V gene encodes CDR1 SEHNR and CDR2 FQNEAQ (reference sequence). The trim removed 5 bases at V and 6 bases at J, leaving 14 bases unmatched. The CDR3: CASSPRTGREEDEKLFF. CDR3 coding DNA: TGTGCCAGCAGCCCCCGGACAGGGCGAGAGGAAGATGAAAAACTGTTTTTT.

This chain joins TRBV27 and TRBJ2-7, with 11 bases that match TRBD2. Germline CDR1 reads MNHEY; CDR2 reads SMNVEV (reference sequence). Losses at the gene ends were 3 bases for V and 1 base for J; bases not matched to a gene: 2. This CDR3 comprises 15 residues. This CDR3 reads CASSFRTSGSYEQYF. CDR3 nucleotides: TGTGCCAGCAGTTTTCGGACTAGCGGGTCCTACGAGCAGTACTTC.

In nucleotides, the CDR3 is TGTGCCAGCAGCTTATTTCGACAGGGGATCTATGGCTACACCTTC. Protein: CASSLFRQGIYGYTF. J is TRBJ1-2 and V is TRBV7-9; 8 positions agree with TRBD1. There are 15 residues in the CDR3. The V gene's germline CDR1 is SEHNR and CDR2 FQNEAQ (reference sequence). V was pared by 2 bases and J by 4 bases, with 6 bases of the junction left unmatched.

This chain links TRBV4-1 with TRBJ2-1; 11 nucleotides align to TRBD2. The V gene end was trimmed by 0 bases and the J gene end by 3 bases; junction bases not matched to a gene: 4. Germline CDR1 MGHRA, CDR2 YSYEKL. CDR3 length: 17 residues. CDR3 sequence (DNA): TGCGCCAGCAGCCAAGATTCCGGGACTAGCGGCTACAATGAGCAGTTCTTC. It specifies CASSQDSGTSGYNEQFF.

The chain recombines TRBV9 with TRBJ2-3, with a possible D match to TRBD1 (6 bases). The V end was cut by 4 bases, the J end by 2 bases, with 11 bases between. The CDR3 sequence is 14 residues long. Germline lookup yields CDR1 SGDLS and CDR2 YYNGEE. The DNA for the CDR3 is TGTGCCAGCAGCCTCACAGGGAACACAGATACGCAGTATTTT. As protein: CASSLTGNTDTQYF.